This is a list of T cell receptor beta chains from one sample in a study of human T cells and chemical hapten exposure. TCRdb redid the calling of the RACE reads with MiXCR, one entry per CDR3 protein. In the table there are around 95,000 distinct CDR3 sequences, roughly 10% of which are singletons. The sequencing used whole blood, collected in connection with sensitization to the hapten diphenylcyclopropenone (DPC). The receptors here all came from a woman aged 55 to 70 with alopecia areata. Some clones in this sample may be carry-over from other donors' samples. Both conserved end residues are part of each CDR3. Each record gives: CDR3 length, clone size, D gene, J gene, V gene, CDR3 protein, CDR3 DNA. A D gene is named only where the DNA matches it firmly. Size tells how often a clone was seen (once, few, many) or the class of an expanded clone, and some rows leave it out.

length: 14; size: many; D: .; J: TRBJ1-1; V: TRBV6-2/TRBV6-3; CDR3: CASRGAQLNTEAFF; DNA: TGTGCCAGCAGGGGTGCACAATTGAACACTGAAGCTTTCTTT
length: 14; size: .; D: .; J: TRBJ2-7; V: TRBV21-1; CDR3: CASSKKGLKYEQYF; DNA: TGTGCCAGCAGCAAAAAGGGGCTTAAGTACGAGCAGTACTTC
length: 13; size: many; D: TRBD1; J: TRBJ1-2; V: TRBV10-3; CDR3: CAIRGTGDYGYTF; DNA: TGTGCCATCAGGGGAACAGGGGACTATGGCTACACCTTC
length: 15; size: once; D: TRBD1; J: TRBJ2-5; V: TRBV5-1; CDR3: CASSLGDREQETQYF; DNA: TGCGCCAGCAGCTTGGGGGACAGGGAACAAGAGACCCAGTACTTC
length: 15; size: many; D: .; J: TRBJ1-6; V: TRBV4-2; CDR3: CASSQDEGVNSPLHF; DNA: TGTGCCAGCAGCCAAGATGAAGGCGTGAATTCACCCCTCCACTTT
length: 15; size: few; D: TRBD1; J: TRBJ2-7; V: TRBV2; CDR3: CASTRGTGLSYEQYF; DNA: TGTGCCAGCACCCGAGGGACAGGCCTCTCCTACGAGCAGTACTTC
length: 16; size: many; D: .; J: TRBJ2-5; V: TRBV20-1; CDR3: CSARDWRGHLQETQYF; DNA: TGCAGTGCTAGAGATTGGAGGGGGCACCTACAAGAGACCCAGTACTTC
length: 14; size: many; D: TRBD2; J: TRBJ2-3; V: TRBV4-1; CDR3: CASSVRAGEDTQYF; DNA: TGCGCCAGCAGCGTGAGAGCGGGGGAAGATACGCAGTATTTT
length: 12; size: .; D: .; J: TRBJ1-2; V: TRBV29-1; CDR3: CSVGEGIGGYTF; DNA: TGCAGCGTTGGAGAGGGAATCGGGGGCTACACCTTC
length: 18; size: many; D: TRBD2; J: TRBJ2-2; V: TRBV3-1; CDR3: CASSQTGRTGYHGGELFF; DNA: TGTGCCAGCAGCCAAACCGGGAGGACCGGATATCACGGGGGGGAGCTGTTTTTT